This T cell receptor beta chain comes out of a study of STAT5B mutations in CD4+ large granular lymphocyte leukemia. General study results and limits: Patient CD4-sorted repertoires looked more clonal than healthy CD4+ repertoires, even without putative leukemic clones. About 25% of private leukemic clonotypes occurred rarely in other patients' non-leukemic repertoires.

Control samples were healthy donors' buffy coats. TCRdb's copy holds only in-frame clones and misses some; the assay was immunoSEQ multiplex PCR. This sample has about 22,000 clones, with more than 60% found just once. In this sample, this clone turned up once. Antigen specificity is unknown. In germline, CDR1 is SGHRS, CDR2 YFSETQ. CDR3 length: 19 residues. J gave up 0 bases and V 7 bases, and 14 bases lay outside the gene matches. The sequencing input was CD4+ T cells from blood buffy coats. This chain connects TRBV5-1 to TRBJ2-7, with 15 bases lining up with TRBD2. The receptor comes from a human donor in good health. The CDR3 DNA reads as TGCGCCAGCGTCTCGAAGCCGGGACTAGCGGGGGGAATCTCCTACGAGCAGTACTTC. It yields the protein CASVSKPGLAGGISYEQYF.